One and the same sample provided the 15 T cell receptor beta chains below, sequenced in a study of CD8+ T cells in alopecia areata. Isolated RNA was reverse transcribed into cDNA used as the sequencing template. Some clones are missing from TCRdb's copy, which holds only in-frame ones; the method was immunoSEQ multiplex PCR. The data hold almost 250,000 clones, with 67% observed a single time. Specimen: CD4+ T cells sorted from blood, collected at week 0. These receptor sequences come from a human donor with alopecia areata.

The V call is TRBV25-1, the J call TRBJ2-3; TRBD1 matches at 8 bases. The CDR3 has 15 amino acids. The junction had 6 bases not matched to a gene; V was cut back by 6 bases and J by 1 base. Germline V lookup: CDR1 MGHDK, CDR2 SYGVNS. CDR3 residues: CASRAGTGGTDTQYF. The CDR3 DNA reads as TGTGCCAGCAGAGCCGGGACAGGAGGCACAGATACGCAGTATTTT.

The CDR3 region has the DNA TGTGCCGGGGGGACATTACCCTACGAGCAGTACTTC. It is translated as CAGGTLPYEQYF. The chain combines TRBV30 with TRBJ2-7; D may correspond to TRBD1 or TRBD2 (6 bases each). CDR3 length: 12 amino acids. Trimming shortened V by 8 bases and J by 2 bases, and 13 bases separated the two germline ends. Germline V gene lookup returns CDR1 GTSNPN and CDR2 SVGIG (reference sequence).

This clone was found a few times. CDR3 DNA sequence: TGTGCCTGGAGTGTAGGCAGGAACTATGGCTACACCTTC. It yields the protein CAWSVGRNYGYTF. The rearrangement joins TRBV30 to TRBJ1-2; D unresolved. The CDR3 contains 13 residues. Germline assignment: CDR1 GTSNPN and CDR2 SVGIG (reference sequence). Deletions cut 0 bases from V and 2 bases from J, with 7 bases between.

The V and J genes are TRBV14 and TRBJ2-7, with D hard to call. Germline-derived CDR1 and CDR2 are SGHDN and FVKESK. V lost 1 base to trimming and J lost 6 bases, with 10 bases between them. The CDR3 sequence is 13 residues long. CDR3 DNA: TGTGCCAGCAGCCAAGTCGATGAAGCCGAGCAGTACTTC. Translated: CASSQVDEAEQYF.

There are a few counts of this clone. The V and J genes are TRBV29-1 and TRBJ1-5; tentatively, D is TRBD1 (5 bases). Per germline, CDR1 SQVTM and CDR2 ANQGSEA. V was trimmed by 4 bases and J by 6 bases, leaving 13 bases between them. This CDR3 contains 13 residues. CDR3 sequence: CSVVGGVGQPQHF. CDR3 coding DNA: TGCAGCGTTGTGGGGGGGGTTGGTCAGCCCCAGCATTTT.

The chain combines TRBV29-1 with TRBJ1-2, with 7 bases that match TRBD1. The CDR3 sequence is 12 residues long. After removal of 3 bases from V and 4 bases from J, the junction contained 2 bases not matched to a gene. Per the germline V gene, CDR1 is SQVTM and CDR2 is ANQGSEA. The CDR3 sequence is CSVDGQAYGYTF. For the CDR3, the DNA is TGCAGCGTTGACGGACAGGCCTATGGCTACACCTTC. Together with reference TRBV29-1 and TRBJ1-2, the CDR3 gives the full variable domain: SAVISQKPSRDICQRGTSLTIQCQVDSQVTMMFWYRQQPGQSLTLIATANQGSEATYESGFVIDKFPISRPNLTFSTLTVSNMSPEDSSIYLCSVDGQAYGYTFGSGTRLTVV.

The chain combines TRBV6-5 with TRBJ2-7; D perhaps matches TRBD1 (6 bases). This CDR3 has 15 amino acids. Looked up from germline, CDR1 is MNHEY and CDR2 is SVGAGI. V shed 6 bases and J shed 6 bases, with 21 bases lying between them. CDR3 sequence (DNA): TGTGCCAGCAGCCGTACTGGGGTCGACAGGCGCGAGCAGTACTTC. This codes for CASSRTGVDRREQYF.

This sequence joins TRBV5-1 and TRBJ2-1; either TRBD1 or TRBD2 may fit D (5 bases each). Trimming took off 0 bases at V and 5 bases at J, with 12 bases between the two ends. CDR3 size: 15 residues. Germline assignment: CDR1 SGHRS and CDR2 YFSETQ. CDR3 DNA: TGCGCCAGCAGCTTGGAAGGGACGTCCAACAATGAGCAGTTCTTC. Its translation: CASSLEGTSNNEQFF.

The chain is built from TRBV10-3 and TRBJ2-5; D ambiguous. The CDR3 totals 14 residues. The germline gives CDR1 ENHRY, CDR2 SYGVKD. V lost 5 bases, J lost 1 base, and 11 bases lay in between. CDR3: CAISRGKSQETQYF. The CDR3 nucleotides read TGTGCCATCAGTCGAGGAAAGAGCCAAGAGACCCAGTACTTC.

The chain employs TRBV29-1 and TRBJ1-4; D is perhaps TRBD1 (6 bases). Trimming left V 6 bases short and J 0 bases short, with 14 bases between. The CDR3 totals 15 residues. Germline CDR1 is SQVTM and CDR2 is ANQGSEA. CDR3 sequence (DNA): TGCAGCGTCGGCACCGGGACATCAACTAATGAAAAACTGTTTTTT. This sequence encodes CSVGTGTSTNEKLFF.

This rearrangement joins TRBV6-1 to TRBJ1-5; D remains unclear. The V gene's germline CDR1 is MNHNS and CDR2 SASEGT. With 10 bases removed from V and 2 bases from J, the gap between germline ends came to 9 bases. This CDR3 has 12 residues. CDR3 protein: CATGIRNQPQHF. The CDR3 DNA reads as TGTGCCACGGGGATCCGCAATCAGCCCCAGCATTTT.

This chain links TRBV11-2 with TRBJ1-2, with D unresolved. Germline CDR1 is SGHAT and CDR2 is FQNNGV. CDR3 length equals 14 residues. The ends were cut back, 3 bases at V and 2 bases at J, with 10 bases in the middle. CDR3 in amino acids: CASSFAEANYGYTF. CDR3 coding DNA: TGTGCCAGCAGCTTTGCCGAGGCAAACTATGGCTACACCTTC.

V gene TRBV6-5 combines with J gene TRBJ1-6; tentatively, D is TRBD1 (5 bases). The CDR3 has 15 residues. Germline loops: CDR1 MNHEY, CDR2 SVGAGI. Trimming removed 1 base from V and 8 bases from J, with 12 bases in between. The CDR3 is CASSYWGQGDSPLHF. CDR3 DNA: TGTGCCAGCAGTTACTGGGGCCAGGGAGATTCACCCCTCCACTTT.

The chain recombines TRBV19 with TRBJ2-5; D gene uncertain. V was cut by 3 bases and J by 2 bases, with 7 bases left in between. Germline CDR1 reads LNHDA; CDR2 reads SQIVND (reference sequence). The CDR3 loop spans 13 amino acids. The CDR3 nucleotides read TGTGCCAGTAGTATGAACAGACAAGAGACCCAGTACTTC. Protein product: CASSMNRQETQYF.

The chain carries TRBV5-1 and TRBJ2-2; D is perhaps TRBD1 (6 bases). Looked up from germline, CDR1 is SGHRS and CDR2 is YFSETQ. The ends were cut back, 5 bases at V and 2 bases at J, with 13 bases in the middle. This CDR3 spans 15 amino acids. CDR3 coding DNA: TGCGCCAGCAGTATAGGACAGTCAAACACCGGGGAGCTGTTTTTT. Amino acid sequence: CASSIGQSNTGELFF.